This TCR beta chain was observed in a study of blood T cell repertoires in COVID-19. The sample holds one count of this clone. CDR3 length equals 13 residues. Germline V gene sequence: CDR1 SGHTA, CDR2 FQGNSA. V lost 3 bases and J lost 3; bases outside the gene matches: 2. Profiled with immunoSEQ multiplex PCR; TCRdb holds only in-frame clones, not every one. The sample has some 70,000 clones, over 70% seen once; the top ten hold over 9.5%. The sample consisted of peripheral blood. V is TRBV7-2 and J is TRBJ2-7, with 7 bases identical to TRBD1. The clonotype originates from a human donor in a cohort sampled during active COVID-19. CDR3 in amino acids: CASSFRQGYEQYF. The CDR3, as DNA: TGTGCCAGCAGCTTCAGACAGGGCTACGAGCAGTACTTC.